This T cell receptor (beta chain) was identified in a study of OX40 agonist ivuxolimab in advanced cancers. Study-level background: The study enrolled dose-escalation patients with hepatocellular carcinoma, melanoma, renal cell or head and neck cancer. Therapy given before enrollment (anti-PD-1, anti-PD-L1 or anti-CTLA-4) was allowed, and 40% to 50% had some. Study results and caveats: The work left the antigen specificity of expanded peripheral T cells undetermined.

Points on this clone: Its antigen is unidentified.

Drawing of blood for sampling happened at baseline, at cycle 4 day 1, and at cycle 7 day 1. Clones were read by immunoSEQ multiplex PCR, and TCRdb kept only the in-frame ones, dropping some. The sample shows roughly 53,000 clones, 80% to 85% of them seen only once. Material: CD4+ or CD8+ T cells sorted from blood, obtained in a trial of the OX40 agonist ivuxolimab. The origin of this receptor is an adult with an advanced solid tumor such as melanoma, head and neck, liver or kidney cancer.

The CDR3 DNA follows: TGCGCCAGCAGCAACCCGGGACTAGCGGGAGGGGGTGAGCAGTACTTC. Encoded protein: CASSNPGLAGGGEQYF. The gene calls are TRBV5-1 and TRBJ2-7, with 16 bases fitting TRBD2. V dropped 4 bases and J dropped 7; count of bases not matched to a gene: 8. The CDR3 consists of 16 residues. Germline-derived CDR1 and CDR2 are SGHRS and YFSETQ.